Shown below are 5 T cell receptor beta chains from a single sample sequenced in a study of OX40 agonist ivuxolimab in advanced cancers. The method was immunoSEQ multiplex PCR; TCRdb's version includes in-frame clones alone and lacks a portion of them. The sample shows about 86,000 clones, roughly nine tenths of them seen only once. Sequencing used CD4+ or CD8+ T cells sorted from blood, obtained in a trial of the OX40 agonist ivuxolimab. The source of these receptors is an adult with an advanced solid tumor such as melanoma, head and neck, liver or kidney cancer.

The CDR3 is CASSPRTGDGYTF. Written as DNA, the CDR3 is TGCGCCAGCAGCCCACGAACAGGGGACGGCTACACCTTC. The chain links TRBV4-1 to TRBJ1-2, with 7 nucleotides matching TRBD1. The CDR3 is 13 amino acids. The germline CDR1 and CDR2 sequences are MGHRA and YSYEKL. Trimming cost V 4 bases and J 8 bases; bases outside gene matches: 7.

The rearrangement joins TRBV7-9 to TRBJ2-7; tentatively, D is TRBD2 (6 bases). The CDR3 runs 14 residues. In germline, CDR1 is SEHNR, CDR2 FQNEAQ (reference sequence). V was shortened by 5 bases and J by 3 bases, with 14 bases between the two germline ends. The CDR3 is CASSLPGGIYEQYF. CDR3 DNA: TGTGCCAGCAGCCTCCCAGGAGGGATCTACGAGCAGTACTTC. The full variable domain, rest sourced from reference TRBV7-9 and TRBJ2-7, is DTGVSQNPRHKITKRGQNVTFRCDPISEHNRLYWYRQTLGQGPEFLTYFQNEAQLEKSRLLSDRFSAERPKGSFSTLEIQRTEQGDSAMYLCASSLPGGIYEQYFGPGTRLTVT.

Here the CDR3 reads CASSPGRAVNTEAFF. CDR3 nucleotide sequence: TGTGCCAGCAGTCCGGGACGGGCTGTGAACACTGAAGCTTTCTTT. This chain links TRBV6-5 with TRBJ1-1; D might be TRBD1 (5 bases). Germline CDR1 and CDR2: MNHEY and SVGAGI. CDR3 length equals 15 residues. V lost 5 bases to trimming and J lost 0 bases, with 13 bases between them.

This clone was found many times. This rearrangement joins TRBV28 to TRBJ1-5; 11 bases line up with TRBD1. The CDR3 totals 19 residues. CDR1 and CDR2 from the germline V gene are MDHEN and SYDVKM. The J segment lost 2 bases and the V segment lost 5 bases, leaving 14 bases of the junction unmatched. The CDR3 nucleotides are TGTGCCAGCAGTCTCACCGGGACAGGGGGGTTCCAGGGCAATCAGCCCCAGCATTTT. Translation: CASSLTGTGGFQGNQPQHF.

The chain recombines TRBV19 with TRBJ1-6, with 7 bases aligning to TRBD1. The CDR3 is made up of 14 amino acids. After removal of 8 bases from V and 6 bases from J, the junction contained 7 bases not matched to a gene. Germline V gene lookup returns CDR1 LNHDA and CDR2 SQIVND (reference sequence). DNA for the CDR3: TGTGCCAGTTCCGGAGGGACAGCTAATTCACCCCTCCACTTT. It is translated as CASSGGTANSPLHF.